The subject of this entry is one T cell receptor (beta chain). Its antigen is unknown. Measured with immunoSEQ multiplex PCR; TCRdb has only the in-frame clones, and not every one. This sample has fewer than 30,000 clones, with about 81% found just once. Time point noted: cycle 4 day 1 (C4D1), after five to seven weeks of nivolumab. Each patient's relapse followed autologous stem cell transplantation, and brentuximab vedotin exposure varied. The record originates from a study of PD-1 blockade in classical Hodgkin lymphoma. General study results and limits: Newly diagnosed patients were said to have less baseline TCR diversity than healthy donors did. There was a significant rise in CD4+ TCR diversity by C4D1, with no such rise for CD8+. Initiation of nivolumab under 1 year after ASCT led to exclusion of patients.

Germline lookup yields CDR1 MDHEN and CDR2 SYDVKM. V was cut by 8 bases and J by 4 bases, with 12 bases left in between. This CDR3 is built from 12 residues. The origin of this receptor is a human donor with classical Hodgkin lymphoma. The sample here was peripheral blood mononuclear cells (PBMCs), taken before the fourth cycle of nivolumab. The chain combines TRBV28 with TRBJ2-7; TRBD1 might be the D (5 bases). CDR3 coding DNA: TGTGCCAGCCGAGACAGATTTTACGAGCAGTACTTC. Translation: CASRDRFYEQYF. The full variable domain, rest sourced from reference TRBV28 and TRBJ2-7, is DVKVTQSSRYLVKRTGEKVFLECVQDMDHENMFWYRQDPGLGLRLIYFSYDVKMKEKGDIPEGYSVSREKKERFSLILESASTNQTSMYLCASRDRFYEQYFGPGTRLTVT.